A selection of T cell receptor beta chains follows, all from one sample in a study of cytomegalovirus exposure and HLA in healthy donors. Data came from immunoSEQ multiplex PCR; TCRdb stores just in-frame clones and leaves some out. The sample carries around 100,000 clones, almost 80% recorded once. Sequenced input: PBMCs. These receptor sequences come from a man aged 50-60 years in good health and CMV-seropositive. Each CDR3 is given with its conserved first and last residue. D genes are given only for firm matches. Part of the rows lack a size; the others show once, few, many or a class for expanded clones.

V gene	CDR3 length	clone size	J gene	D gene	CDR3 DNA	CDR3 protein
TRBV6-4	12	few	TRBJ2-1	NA	TGTGCCAGCAGTGACTCGCGCTCGGGGCAGTTCTTC	CASSDSRSGQFF
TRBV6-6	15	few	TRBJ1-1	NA	TGTGCCAGCAGTTACTCGCCAGGGATGAACACTGAAGCTTTCTTT	CASSYSPGMNTEAFF
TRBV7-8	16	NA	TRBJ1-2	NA	TGTGCCAGCAGCTTAGTACAGGGCCTAGCTAACTATGGCTACACCTTC	CASSLVQGLANYGYTF
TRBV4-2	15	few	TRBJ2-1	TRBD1	TGTGCCAGCAGCCAACCGCAGGGGGCGGACAATGAGCAGTTCTTC	CASSQPQGADNEQFF
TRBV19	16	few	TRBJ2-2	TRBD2	TGTGCCAGTTCTAGTCTAGCGGCCCCGAACACCGGGGAGCTGTTTTTT	CASSSLAAPNTGELFF
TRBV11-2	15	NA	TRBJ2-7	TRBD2	TGTGCCAGCAGCTGGCTAGCGGGAAATTACTACGAGCAGTACTTC	CASSWLAGNYYEQYF
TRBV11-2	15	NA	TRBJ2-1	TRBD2	TGTGCCAGCAGCTCATCGACTAGCGGCTACAATGAGCAGTTCTTC	CASSSSTSGYNEQFF
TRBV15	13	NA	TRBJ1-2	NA	TGTGCCACCAGCAGAGGCGGAAGCTATGGCTACACCTTC	CATSRGGSYGYTF
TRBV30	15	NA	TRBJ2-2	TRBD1	TGTGCCTGGGGGGCCGGGACAGGGAGCACCGGGGAGCTGTTTTTT	CAWGAGTGSTGELFF
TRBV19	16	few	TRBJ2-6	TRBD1	TGTGCCAGTAGCCCGGGACAGGGGACTGGGGCCAACGTCCTGACTTTC	CASSPGQGTGANVLTF
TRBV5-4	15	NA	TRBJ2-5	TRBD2	TGTGCCAGCAGCTCAACTAGCGGAAGCCAAGAGACCCAGTACTTC	CASSSTSGSQETQYF
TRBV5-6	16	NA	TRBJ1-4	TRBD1	TGTGCCAGCAGCTTGGGGAACAGGGGGCAAGGAGAAAAACTGTTTTTT	CASSLGNRGQGEKLFF
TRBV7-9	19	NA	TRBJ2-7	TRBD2	TGTGCCAGCAGCTCGAAGAGTGGGCCGAGCGGGGTCTTCTCCTACGAGCAGTACTTC	CASSSKSGPSGVFSYEQYF
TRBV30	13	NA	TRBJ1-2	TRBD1	TGTGCCTGGACGGGACAGGGGGCGGGTGGCTACACCTTC	CAWTGQGAGGYTF
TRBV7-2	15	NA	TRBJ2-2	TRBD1	TGTGCTAGCAGACCTAGACAGGGGAACACCGGGGAGCTGTTTTTT	CASRPRQGNTGELFF
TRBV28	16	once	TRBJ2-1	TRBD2	TGTGCCAGCAGTTTTTACGGGACTAGCGGTTACAATGAGCAGTTCTTC	CASSFYGTSGYNEQFF
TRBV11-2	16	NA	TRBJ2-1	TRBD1	TGTGCCAGCAGCTCGAGTCCGGGACAGGGGGCTAATGAGCAGTTCTTC	CASSSSPGQGANEQFF
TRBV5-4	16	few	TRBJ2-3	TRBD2	TGTGCCAGCAGCTTCTGGCTAGCGGGAGCCACAGATACGCAGTATTTT	CASSFWLAGATDTQYF
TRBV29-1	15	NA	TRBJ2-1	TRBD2	TGCAGCGCCAGGCCGATGGCTAGCGGTTACAATGAGCAGTTCTTC	CSARPMASGYNEQFF
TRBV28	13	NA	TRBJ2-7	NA	TGTGCCAGCAGTTTCGGGAGAGAATACGAGCAGTACTTC	CASSFGREYEQYF
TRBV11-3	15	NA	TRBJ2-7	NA	TGTGCCAGCAGGCGTTGGAGGGGGGGGCGCTTCGAGCAGTACTTC	CASRRWRGGRFEQYF
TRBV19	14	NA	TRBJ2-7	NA	TGTGCCAGTAGTCCCTACAGGGAATCCTACGAGCAGTACTTC	CASSPYRESYEQYF
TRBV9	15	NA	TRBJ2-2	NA	TGTGCCAGCAGCGAGGGGGGACAGTCCACCGGGGAGCTGTTTTTT	CASSEGGQSTGELFF
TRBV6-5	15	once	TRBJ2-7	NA	TGTGCCAGCAGTTACTCGCCAGGGAACCCCTACGAGCAGTACTTC	CASSYSPGNPYEQYF
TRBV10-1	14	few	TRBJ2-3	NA	TGCGCCAGCAGTGAGAGCGCGGGGTCGGATACGCAGTATTTT	CASSESAGSDTQYF
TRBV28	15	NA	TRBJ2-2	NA	TGTGCCAGCAGTCCCCCGGCAGGGTTCACCGGGGAGCTGTTTTTT	CASSPPAGFTGELFF
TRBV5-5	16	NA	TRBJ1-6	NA	TGTGCCAGCAGCCTAACCGGACAGACCGATAATTCACCCCTCCACTTT	CASSLTGQTDNSPLHF
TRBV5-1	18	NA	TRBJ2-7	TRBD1	TGCGCCAGCAGCCGGGGGACAGGGGCAGGATCTGCTACGGGTGAGCAGTACTTC	CASSRGTGAGSATGEQYF
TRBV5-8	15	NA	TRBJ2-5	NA	TGTGCCAGCAGCTTGTATACTCTCGGGGTTCGGGCCCAGTACTTC	CASSLYTLGVRAQYF
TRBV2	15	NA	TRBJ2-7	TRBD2	TGTGCCAGCACCCCGGGACTAGCGGGAGCATGGGAGCAGTACTTC	CASTPGLAGAWEQYF
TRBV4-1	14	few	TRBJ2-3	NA	TGCGCCAGCAGCCAAGGGGCGGGGACAGATACGCAGTATTTT	CASSQGAGTDTQYF
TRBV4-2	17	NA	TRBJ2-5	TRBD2	TGTGCCAGCAGCCAACGAGGACTAGCGGGCCTCCAAGAGACCCAGTACTTC	CASSQRGLAGLQETQYF
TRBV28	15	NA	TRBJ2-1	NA	TGTGCCAGCAGTCCGATTGGGGGGACAGACAATGAGCAGTTCTTC	CASSPIGGTDNEQFF
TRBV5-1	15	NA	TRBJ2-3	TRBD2	TGCGCCAGCAGCTTGGAGGCTAGCGGGACAAATACGCAGTATTTT	CASSLEASGTNTQYF
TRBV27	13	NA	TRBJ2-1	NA	TGTGCCAGCAGTCCCTCGGTAGCAAATGAGCAGTTCTTC	CASSPSVANEQFF
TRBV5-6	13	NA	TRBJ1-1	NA	TGTGCCAGCAGCTTGGCAGGGCCCACTGAAGCTTTCTTT	CASSLAGPTEAFF
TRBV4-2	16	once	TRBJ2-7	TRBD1	TGTGCCAGCAGCCTCACCACAGGGGGTTTAAAGGACGAGCAGTACTTC	CASSLTTGGLKDEQYF
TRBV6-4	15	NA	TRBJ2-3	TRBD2	TGTGCCAGCAGTCCACTAGCGGATGGGACAGATACGCAGTATTTT	CASSPLADGTDTQYF
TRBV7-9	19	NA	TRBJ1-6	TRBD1	TGTTCCAGCAGCTTAGCGTTGGGACAGGGTTTACGGCTTAATTCACCCCTCCACTTT	CSSSLALGQGLRLNSPLHF
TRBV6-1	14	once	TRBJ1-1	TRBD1	TGTGCCAGCAGTCTCCCGGGACAGGGGAGACAAGCTTTCTTT	CASSLPGQGRQAFF
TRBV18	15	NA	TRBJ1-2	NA	TGTGCCAGCTCACCACTCCGGACAGAGTACTATGGCTACACCTTC	CASSPLRTEYYGYTF
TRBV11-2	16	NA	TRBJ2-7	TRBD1	TGTGCCAGCAGCTTAGATGGCAGGGGGCCAGTCTACGAGCAGTACTTC	CASSLDGRGPVYEQYF
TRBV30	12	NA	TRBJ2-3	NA	TGTGCCGCCTCAGGGATTACAGATACGCAGTATTTT	CAASGITDTQYF
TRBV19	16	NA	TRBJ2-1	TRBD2	TGTGCCAGTAGTGCCCGGACTAGCGGGAGTGTCTATGAGCAGTTCTTC	CASSARTSGSVYEQFF
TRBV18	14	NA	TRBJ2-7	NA	TGTGCCAGCTCAAGGGCGGGTGCTTCCTACGAGCAGTACTTC	CASSRAGASYEQYF
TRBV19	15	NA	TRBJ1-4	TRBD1	TGTGCCAGTAGTGACGACAGGGTAGCTGATGAAAAACTGTTTTTT	CASSDDRVADEKLFF
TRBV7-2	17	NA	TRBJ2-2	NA	TGTGCCAGCAGCCCTACTAGCCGGGGGAGTAATAGCGGGGAGCTGTTTTTT	CASSPTSRGSNSGELFF